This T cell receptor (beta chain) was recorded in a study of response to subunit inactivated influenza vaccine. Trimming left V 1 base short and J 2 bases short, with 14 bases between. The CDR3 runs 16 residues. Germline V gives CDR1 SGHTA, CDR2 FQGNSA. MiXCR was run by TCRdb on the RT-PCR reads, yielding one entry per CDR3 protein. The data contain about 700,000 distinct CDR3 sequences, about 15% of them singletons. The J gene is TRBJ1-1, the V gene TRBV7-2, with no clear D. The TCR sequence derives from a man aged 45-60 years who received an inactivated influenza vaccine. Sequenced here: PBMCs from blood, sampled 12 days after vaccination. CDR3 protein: CASSLVGMNINTEAFF. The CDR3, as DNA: TGTGCCAGCAGCTTAGTAGGGATGAACATAAACACTGAAGCTTTCTTT.